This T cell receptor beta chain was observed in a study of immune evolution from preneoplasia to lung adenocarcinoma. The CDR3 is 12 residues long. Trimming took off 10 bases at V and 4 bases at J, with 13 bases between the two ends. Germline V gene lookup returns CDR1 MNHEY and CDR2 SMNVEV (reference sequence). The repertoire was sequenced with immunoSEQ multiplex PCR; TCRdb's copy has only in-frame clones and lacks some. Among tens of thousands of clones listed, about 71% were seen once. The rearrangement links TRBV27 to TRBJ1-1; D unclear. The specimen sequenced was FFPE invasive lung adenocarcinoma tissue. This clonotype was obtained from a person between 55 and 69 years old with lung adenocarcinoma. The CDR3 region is CATRDGATEAFF. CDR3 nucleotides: TGTGCCACTCGCGATGGAGCCACTGAAGCTTTCTTT.